This entry lists 10 T cell receptor beta chains sequenced from one sample in a study of T cells in Graves' hyperthyroidism and ophthalmopathy. Amplified TCR beta CDR3 regions derived from RNA transcripts. In the first-round RT-PCR of the TCR CDR3, the HTBI primer set was used. TCRdb called the multiplex PCR reads again in MiXCR, with one record for every CDR3 protein. The table lists around 600,000 distinct CDR3 sequences, more than 14% of them singletons. Specimen: blood. Receptors were obtained from a woman aged 45-59 years with Graves' ophthalmopathy.

The table lists this clonotype with many counts. V and J are TRBV7-2 and TRBJ1-2; D is uncertain. The germline V gene has CDR1 SGHTA and CDR2 FQGNSA. The CDR3 covers 13 residues. V shed 5 bases and J shed 4 bases, with 11 bases lying between them. The CDR3, as DNA: TGTGCCAGCAGCCAAGAAAGTTTCTATGGCTACACCTTC. Amino acid sequence: CASSQESFYGYTF.

This chain joins TRBV29-1 and TRBJ2-2; the D is unclear. This CDR3 region has 14 residues. Germline CDR1 is SQVTM and CDR2 is ANQGSEA. The V end was cut by 0 bases, the J end by 1 base, with 6 bases between. CDR3 nucleotides: TGCAGCGTTGAAGAGGAGTGGAACACCGGGGAGCTGTTTTTT. It yields the protein CSVEEEWNTGELFF.

The chain is built from TRBV4-1 and TRBJ1-1; D is unclear. The CDR3 is made up of 13 amino acids. Germline V gene lookup returns CDR1 MGHRA and CDR2 YSYEKL. Trimming cost V 1 base and J 10 bases, with 13 bases left between them. The CDR3 loop is CASSQGNSWVAFF. DNA of the CDR3: TGCGCCAGCAGCCAAGGGAACAGCTGGGTAGCTTTCTTT.

This clonotype occurred many times. V usage is TRBV20-1 and J usage is TRBJ2-1, with 9 bases identical to TRBD2. The length of the CDR3 is 15 residues. Germline V CDR1 and CDR2: DFQATT, SNEGSKA (reference sequence). V lost 3 bases to trimming and J lost 1 base; unmatched junction nucleotides: 4. CDR3 in DNA: TGCAGTGCTAGTCGGCTAGCGGGGTCCTACAATGAGCAGTTCTTC. This codes for CSASRLAGSYNEQFF.

V usage is TRBV15 and J usage is TRBJ2-3, with 8 bases aligning to TRBD1. The CDR3 spans 17 residues. Trimming at V came to 0 bases and at J to 1 base, leaving 6 bases not matched to a gene. Germline loops: CDR1 LNHNV, CDR2 YYDKDF (reference sequence). CDR3 region: CATSRELGTGGTDTQYF. In DNA form, the CDR3 reads TGTGCCACCAGCAGAGAGTTGGGGACAGGCGGCACAGATACGCAGTATTTT.

This chain uses TRBV28 with TRBJ2-7; 14 nucleotides match TRBD2. V gave up 5 bases and J gave up 4 bases; unmatched junction bases: 4. Germline V gene data show CDR1 as MDHEN and CDR2 as SYDVKM. This CDR3 comprises 15 residues. The CDR3 loop reads CASSGGLAGEYEQYF. CDR3 DNA: TGTGCCAGCAGTGGGGGACTAGCGGGAGAGTACGAGCAGTACTTC. Looking up the rest from reference TRBV28 and TRBJ2-7 gives the full variable domain: DVKVTQSSRYLVKRTGEKVFLECVQDMDHENMFWYRQDPGLGLRLIYFSYDVKMKEKGDIPEGYSVSREKKERFSLILESASTNQTSMYLCASSGGLAGEYEQYFGPGTRLTVT.

This clonotype was counted a few times. V usage is TRBV7-8 and J usage is TRBJ1-6; D may be TRBD1 (6 bases). CDR1 and CDR2 from the germline V gene are SGHVS and FQNEAQ. V was trimmed by 5 bases and J by 5 bases, leaving 13 bases between them. The CDR3 sequence is 15 residues long. The CDR3 DNA follows: TGTGCCAGCAGCCTAGAGACAGGTCATAATTCACCCCTCCACTTT. As protein: CASSLETGHNSPLHF.

This clonotype was detected ten times or more. The rearrangement links TRBV6-1 to TRBJ2-2; D not resolved. This CDR3 is built from 16 residues. Germline assignment: CDR1 MNHNS and CDR2 SASEGT. V was pared by 6 bases and J by 1 base, with 15 bases between. The CDR3 spells CASSPRPRLNTGELFF. Here the CDR3 DNA reads TGTGCCAGCAGCCCACGACCCAGGTTGAACACCGGGGAGCTGTTTTTT.

The sample holds a few counts of this clonotype. The CDR3 reads CASSKTGSGGTEAFF. In DNA form, the CDR3 reads TGTGCCAGCAGCAAGACAGGGTCCGGGGGCACTGAAGCTTTCTTT. V usage is TRBV9 and J usage is TRBJ1-1; 7 bases match TRBD1. Germline CDR1 is SGDLS and CDR2 is YYNGEE. CDR3 length equals 15 residues. J gave up 4 bases and V 4 bases, and 10 bases lay outside the gene matches.

The J gene is TRBJ1-2, the V gene TRBV15, with D unclear. The CDR3 has 15 residues. V was pared by 2 bases and J by 3 bases, with 13 bases between. Per the germline V gene, CDR1 is LNHNV and CDR2 is YYDKDF (reference sequence). CDR3 protein: CATSRQVGGHYGYTF. The CDR3 coding sequence is TGTGCCACCAGCAGACAGGTTGGCGGACACTATGGCTACACCTTC. The entire variable domain, with the rest obtained from reference TRBV15 and TRBJ1-2, is as follows: DAMVIQNPRYQVTQFGKPVTLSCSQTLNHNVMYWYQQKSSQAPKLLFHYYDKDFNNEADTPDNFQSRRPNTSFCFLDIRSPGLGDTAMYLCATSRQVGGHYGYTFGSGTRLTVV.